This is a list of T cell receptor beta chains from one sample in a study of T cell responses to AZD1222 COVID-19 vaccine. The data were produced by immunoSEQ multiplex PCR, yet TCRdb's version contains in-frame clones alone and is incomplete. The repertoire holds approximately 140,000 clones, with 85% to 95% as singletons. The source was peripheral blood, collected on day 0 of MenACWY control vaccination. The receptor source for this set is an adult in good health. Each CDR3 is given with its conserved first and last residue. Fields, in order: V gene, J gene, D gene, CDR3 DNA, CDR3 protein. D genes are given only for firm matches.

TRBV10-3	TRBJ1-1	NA	TGTGCCATCAGGGAGGTTTTGAACACTGAAGCTTTCTTT	CAIREVLNTEAFF
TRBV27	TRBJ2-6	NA	TGTGCCAGCAGCCCTTTCTTCTCTGGGGCCAACGTCCTGACTTTC	CASSPFFSGANVLTF
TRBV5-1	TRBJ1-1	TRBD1	TGCGCCAGCAGCCGCGGACAGGGGGCGTACACTGAAGCTTTCTTT	CASSRGQGAYTEAFF
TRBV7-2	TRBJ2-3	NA	TGTGCCAGCAGCGCCCTGCGCACAGATACGCAGTATTTT	CASSALRTDTQYF
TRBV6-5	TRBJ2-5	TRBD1	TGTGCCAGCAGTACAGGGGGACAAGAGACCCAGTACTTC	CASSTGGQETQYF
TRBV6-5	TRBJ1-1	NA	TGTGCCAGCAGTCGACTCGACATGAACACTGAAGCTTTCTTT	CASSRLDMNTEAFF
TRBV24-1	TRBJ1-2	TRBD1	TGTGCCACCAGTGATACAAAACAGGGGGGGATGACCTATGGCTACACCTTC	CATSDTKQGGMTYGYTF
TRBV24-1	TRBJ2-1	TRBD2	TGTGCCACCAGTGATTTCGGGACTAGCGGGAGGGAGAATGAGCAGTTCTTC	CATSDFGTSGRENEQFF
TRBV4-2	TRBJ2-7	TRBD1	TGTGCCAGCAGCCCCGGGACAGTCGGTTCCTACGAGCAGTACTTC	CASSPGTVGSYEQYF
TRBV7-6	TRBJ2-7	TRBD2	TGTGCCAGCAGCTCGTACGAAGCCGGGACTACATACGAGCAGTACTTC	CASSSYEAGTTYEQYF
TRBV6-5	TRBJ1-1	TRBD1	TGTGCCAGCAGTTCATCGAGGACAGGGTGGAACACTGAAGCTTTCTTT	CASSSSRTGWNTEAFF
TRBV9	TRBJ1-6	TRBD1	TGTGCCAGCAACTTACAGGGGACTCATTCACCCCTCCACTTT	CASNLQGTHSPLHF
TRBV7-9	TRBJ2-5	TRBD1	TGTGCCGGCACGAGGGACAGGGAAGAGACCCAGTACTTC	CAGTRDREETQYF
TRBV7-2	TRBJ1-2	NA	TGTGCCAGCAGCTTCAAAGGGGGATCGGACTATGGCTACACCTTC	CASSFKGGSDYGYTF
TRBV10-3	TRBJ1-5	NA	TGTGCCATCAGTGACACTAGCAATCAGCCCCAGCATTTT	CAISDTSNQPQHF
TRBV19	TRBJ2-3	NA	TGTGCCAGTAGTCCCCGCCTACGGGATACGCAGTATTTT	CASSPRLRDTQYF
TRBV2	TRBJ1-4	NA	TGTGCCAGCAGTGCCGGGATACACGAGAATGCAACTAATGAAAAACTGTTTTTT	CASSAGIHENATNEKLFF